The 3 T cell receptor beta chains below were found in one sample sequenced in a study of blood T cell repertoires in COVID-19. The protocol was immunoSEQ multiplex PCR, while the TCRdb copy is restricted to in-frame clones and leaves out a portion. Among around 140,000 clones listed, about 88% were seen once. Sequencing was carried out using peripheral blood. Every receptor here comes from a human donor with acute or convalescent COVID-19. The donor label of this sample is uncertain.

The CDR3 spells CASSSGGSTEAFF. As DNA, the CDR3 is TGTGCCAGCAGCTCAGGAGGTAGCACTGAAGCTTTCTTT. V and J are TRBV7-9 and TRBJ1-1; D is unclear. Trimming shortened V by 4 bases and J by 4 bases, and 10 bases separated the two germline ends. The CDR3 is made up of 13 amino acids. The germline V gene encodes CDR1 SEHNR and CDR2 FQNEAQ (reference sequence).

The chain is built from TRBV6-5 and TRBJ2-3; 8 positions match TRBD2. CDR3 size: 16 residues. The V gene end was trimmed by 2 bases and the J gene end by 6 bases; junction bases not matched to a gene: 10. Per germline, CDR1 MNHEY and CDR2 SVGAGI. The CDR3 reads CASSYLPGPGGDTQYF. The CDR3 region has the DNA TGTGCCAGCAGTTACCTCCCCGGTCCGGGGGGGGATACGCAGTATTTT.

This clone has only one observation. This rearrangement joins TRBV28 to TRBJ2-5, with D perhaps TRBD2 (6 bases). CDR1 MDHEN and CDR2 SYDVKM come from the germline V gene. The CDR3 is 15 residues long. Trimming pared 5 bases from V and 2 bases from J, leaving 15 bases between. The CDR3 nucleotides read TGTGCCAGCAGTCTTAACCCGGGACTTCAAGAGACCCAGTACTTC. This sequence encodes CASSLNPGLQETQYF.